A single TCR beta chain is shown here with its context. The data are from a study of blood T cell repertoires in COVID-19. Whole-study context: Sites in the United States, Italy and Spain provided acute and convalescent COVID-19 samples.

Germline V gene sequence: CDR1 KGHSH, CDR2 LQKENI. V trimming: 4 bases; J trimming: 0 bases; junction bases outside the gene matches: 8. The CDR3 is made up of 16 amino acids. As processed by the authors: Counts of nucleated cells, estimated from reference gene primer amplification, were obtained. Sequencing used immunoSEQ multiplex PCR; TCRdb keeps in-frame clones, though not all of them. Clone size and the V and J calls come from that table; the DNA yielded D and trimming. Here the sample spans 200,000 to 250,000 clones, 70% to 90% being singletons. Sequencing was carried out using peripheral blood. The clonotype comes from a man aged 25-40 years with COVID-19, enrolled during active disease. The genes are TRBV18 and TRBJ1-1; 7 positions match TRBD1. The CDR3 region has the DNA TGTGCCAGCTCACGTACCGGGACAGCGATGAACACTGAAGCTTTCTTT. Its translation: CASSRTGTAMNTEAFF.